This T cell receptor beta chain was identified in a study of T cell changes during pregnancy in multiple sclerosis. Libraries were prepared by immunoSEQ multiplex PCR; TCRdb keeps only in-frame clonotypes and omits some of them. This table holds 45,000 or so clones, roughly nine tenths found once. Per germline, CDR1 KGHSH and CDR2 LQKENI. The CDR3 consists of 13 residues. V lost 8 bases and J lost 5; bases outside the gene matches: 6. The receptor comes from a female donor with multiple sclerosis, enrolled in a pregnancy study. The V gene is TRBV18, the J gene TRBJ2-4; 7 bases map to TRBD2. Sample: CD4+ T cells from peripheral blood mononuclear cells, taken after pregnancy. CDR3 amino acids: CASARDYQNIQYF. The CDR3 DNA follows: TGTGCCAGCGCACGGGACTACCAAAACATTCAGTACTTC.